This TCR beta chain was captured in a study of blood T cells in healthy people across ages. Study-level background: Template switching captured about one barcoded beta molecule per two T cells.

Concerning this clonotype itself: Its cognate antigen is unknown.

The CDR3 covers 16 residues. Per germline, CDR1 MNHEY and CDR2 SVGAGI. The V end lost 2 bases, the J end lost 2 bases, and 15 bases lay between the germline ends. Whole-study results and caveats: Long-lived donors had more naive CD4+ cells and higher diversity than aged donors. A roughly linear fall in TCR beta diversity per million T cells was seen with increasing age.

The authors ran a second PCR of about 6 to 11 cycles using a sample-barcoded 5' primer and a J-beta primer mix. The template-switch adaptor was a 5' adaptor with 12 random nucleotides. It tagged each cDNA molecule. One entry per CDR3 protein results from TCRdb running MiXCR on the 5' RACE reads. The top ten hold 28% of the sample, which has about 900,000 distinct CDR3 sequences, about 62% seen once. The sequenced sample consisted of blood. The sequence was obtained from a young man in good health. The chain has TRBV6-5 and TRBJ1-2, with D possibly being TRBD1 (6 bases). The DNA for the CDR3 is TGTGCCAGCAGTTACCTTCTTGGAGGGGGGAACTATGGCTACACCTTC. Protein product: CASSYLLGGGNYGYTF.